The present TCR beta chain was sequenced within a study of T cells in Graves' hyperthyroidism and ophthalmopathy. Study-level information: Before any treatment, at initial diagnosis, peripheral blood was collected. Overall study findings and caveats: Researchers found most expanded thyroid clonotypes above 0.001 in blood as well. In validation, the model predicted ophthalmopathy. These predictions came a median roughly 7.1 months before onset.

Remarks on this clonotype: Its cognate antigen is unknown.

The CDR3 totals 14 residues. In germline, CDR1 is SQVTM, CDR2 ANQGSEA. The junction had 6 bases not matched to a gene; V was cut back by 3 bases and J by 2 bases. The source of the PBMCs was over 8.5 ml of fresh peripheral blood. The source material, RNA transcripts, was used to amplify TCR beta CDR3 regions. HTBI primers drove first-round RT-PCR of the TCR CDR3. A single record per CDR3 protein comes from TCRdb applying MiXCR to the multiplex PCR reads. This table has 50,000 to 60,000 distinct CDR3 sequences, around half appearing once. This TCR derives from a woman aged 25 to 39 with Graves' ophthalmopathy. The chain combines TRBV29-1 with TRBJ2-7; TRBD1 matches at 8 bases. Input material: blood. CDR3 loop: CSVDWTGITYEQYF. Here the CDR3 DNA reads TGCAGCGTTGATTGGACAGGGATAACCTACGAGCAGTACTTC.